This T cell receptor beta chain came from a study of T cells after somatic rescue of genetic block. Per the germline V gene, CDR1 is KGHSH and CDR2 is LQKENI. The V end lost 3 bases, the J end lost 5 bases, and 8 bases lay between the germline ends. The CDR3 is 12 residues long. Libraries were prepared by immunoSEQ multiplex PCR; TCRdb keeps only in-frame clonotypes and omits some of them. The sample lists 88,000 or so clones, 85% to 90% occurring once. What was sequenced was peripheral blood mononuclear cells (PBMCs). The sequence derives from a woman younger than 30. This sequence joins TRBV18 and TRBJ2-7; no clear D gene. The CDR3 DNA sequence: TGTGCCAGCTCACCGAGCGCCGACGAGCAGTACTTC. Residues: CASSPSADEQYF.